The clone carrying this T cell receptor (beta chain) has just a few counts. What it binds is unknown. This entry belongs to a study of T cells after yellow fever vaccination. This CDR3 comprises 13 residues. CDR1 MDHEN and CDR2 SYDVKM come from the germline V gene. Trimming took 7 bases from V and 4 from J, leaving 13 bases between them. MiXCR, run by TCRdb on the 5' RACE reads, gives a single entry per CDR3 protein. This table holds hundreds of thousands of distinct CDR3 sequences, roughly an eighth found once. Whole-study results and caveats: A small share of clonotypes appeared in both CD4 and CD8 compartments. Weaker in magnitude, the secondary response showed a faster peak on day 5 versus 15. Reappearance after the booster was observed for most primary-vaccination clones (96% CD4, about 86% CD8).

Material: PBMCs, obtained on the day of the yellow fever booster vaccination. The TCR was taken from a man aged 25-45 years who received the YFV17D yellow fever vaccine. The rearrangement links TRBV28 to TRBJ2-5; D is possibly TRBD2 (7 bases). As DNA, the CDR3 is TGTGCCAGCATCGAGGGGGGGGGAGAGACCCAGTACTTC. Its protein is CASIEGGGETQYF.